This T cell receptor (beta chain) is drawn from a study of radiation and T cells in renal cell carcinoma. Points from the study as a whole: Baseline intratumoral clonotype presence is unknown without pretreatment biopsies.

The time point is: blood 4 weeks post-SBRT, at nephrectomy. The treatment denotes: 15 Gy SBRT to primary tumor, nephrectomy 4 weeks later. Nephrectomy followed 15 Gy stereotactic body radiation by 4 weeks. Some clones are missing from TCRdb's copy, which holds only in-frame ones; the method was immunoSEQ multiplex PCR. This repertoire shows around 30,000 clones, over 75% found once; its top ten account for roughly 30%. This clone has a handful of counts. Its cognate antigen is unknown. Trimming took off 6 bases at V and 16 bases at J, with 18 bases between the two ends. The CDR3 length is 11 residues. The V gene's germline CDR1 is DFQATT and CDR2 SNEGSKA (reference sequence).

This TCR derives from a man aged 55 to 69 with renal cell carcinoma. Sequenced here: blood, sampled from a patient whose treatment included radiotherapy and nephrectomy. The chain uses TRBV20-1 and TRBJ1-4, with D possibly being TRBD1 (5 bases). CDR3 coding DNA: TGCAGTGCACAGATGCAGGGTACCAAGTTTTTT. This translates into CSAQMQGTKFF.